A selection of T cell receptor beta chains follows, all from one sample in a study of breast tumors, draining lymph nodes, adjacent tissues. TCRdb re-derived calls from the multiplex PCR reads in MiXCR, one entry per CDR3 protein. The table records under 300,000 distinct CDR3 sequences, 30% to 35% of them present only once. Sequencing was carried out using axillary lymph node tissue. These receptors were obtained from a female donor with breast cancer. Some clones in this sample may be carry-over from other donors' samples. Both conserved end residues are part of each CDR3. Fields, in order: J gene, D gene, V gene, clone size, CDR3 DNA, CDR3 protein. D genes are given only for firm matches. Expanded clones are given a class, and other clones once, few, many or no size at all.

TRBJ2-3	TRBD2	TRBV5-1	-	TGCGCCAGCAGGAAATATGGCGGGAGGGCCGTTGATACGCAGTATTTT	CASRKYGGRAVDTQYF
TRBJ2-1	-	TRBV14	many	TGTGCCAGCCGCAGCAATGAGCAGTTCTTC	CASRSNEQFF
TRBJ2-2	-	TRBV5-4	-	TGTGCCAGCAGCTTAATGGGGGGGGCCGGCGGGGAGCTGCTTTTT	CASSLMGGAGGELLF
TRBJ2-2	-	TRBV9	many	TGTGCCAGCAGCACGGGACGGGGCACCGGGGAGCTGTTTTTT	CASSTGRGTGELFF
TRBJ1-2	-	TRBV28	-	TGTGCCAGCAGTTTCTCTGGGGTTTATGGCTACACCTTC	CASSFSGVYGYTF
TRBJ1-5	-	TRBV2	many	TGTGCCAGCAGTTCCCAGGGGAACCAGCCCCAGCATTTT	CASSSQGNQPQHF
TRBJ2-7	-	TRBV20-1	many	TGCAGTGCTTACAGATTTGGGGAGCAGTACTTC	CSAYRFGEQYF
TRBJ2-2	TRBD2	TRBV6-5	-	TGTGCCAGCACTATAGCGGGGGGGTTACCCGGGGAGCTGTTTTTT	CASTIAGGLPGELFF
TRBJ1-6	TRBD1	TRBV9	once	TGTGCCAGCAGCGTTGGGACAGGGCTCGCACCCCTCCACTTT	CASSVGTGLAPLHF
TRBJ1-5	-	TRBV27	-	TGTGCCAGCAGTTTCGGGGGGATTGGTAGCAATCAGCCCCAGCATTTT	CASSFGGIGSNQPQHF
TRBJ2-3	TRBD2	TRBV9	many	TGTGCCAGCAGCGTAGCCCTAGCGGGAGGGGATACGCAGTATTTT	CASSVALAGGDTQYF
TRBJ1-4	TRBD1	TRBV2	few	TGTGCCAGCGACAGGGACGGCGAAAAACTGTTTTTT	CASDRDGEKLFF
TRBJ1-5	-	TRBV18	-	TGTGCCAGCTCACCAGTGATGGATCAGCCCCAGCATTTT	CASSPVMDQPQHF
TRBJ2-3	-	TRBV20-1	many	TGCAGTGCCACGGATCCTCGGGCGGAGGGCACAGATACGCAGTATTTT	CSATDPRAEGTDTQYF